These T cell receptor beta chains were read from a single sample in a study of response to subunit inactivated influenza vaccine. TCRdb reanalysed the RT-PCR reads using MiXCR and keeps one entry per CDR3 protein. The table includes under 800,000 distinct CDR3 sequences, about 15% detected once. This material consisted of PBMCs from blood, taken 14 to 15 days before vaccination. The origin of the receptors is a man aged 50-59 years who received an inactivated influenza vaccine. Each CDR3 is given with its conserved first and last residue. Fields, in order: V gene, D gene, J gene, CDR3 length, clone size, CDR3 DNA, CDR3 protein. D genes are given only for firm matches. Clone size is not always given. Where it is, it says once, few, many or a class for expanded clones.

V gene: TRBV4-1; D gene: NA; J gene: TRBJ1-1; CDR3 length: 15; clone size: few; CDR3 DNA: TGCGCCAGCAGCCTACAAGGGGGGTACAGTCCTGAAGCTTTCTTT; CDR3 protein: CASSLQGGYSPEAFF
V gene: TRBV24-1; D gene: NA; J gene: TRBJ2-3; CDR3 length: 17; clone size: few; CDR3 DNA: TGTGCCACCAGTGATCAGGCGGGGACCTGGTTGGCAGATACGCAGTATTTT; CDR3 protein: CATSDQAGTWLADTQYF
V gene: TRBV29-1; D gene: TRBD1; J gene: TRBJ2-2; CDR3 length: 16; clone size: NA; CDR3 DNA: TGCAGCGTTGAAGCACAGAGCAGGGGGATGACCGGGGAGCTGTTTTTT; CDR3 protein: CSVEAQSRGMTGELFF
V gene: TRBV7-2; D gene: TRBD2; J gene: TRBJ2-3; CDR3 length: 16; clone size: once; CDR3 DNA: TGTGCCAGCAGACCACTAGCGGGGGGGTTCCCCGGTACGCAGTATTTT; CDR3 protein: CASRPLAGGFPGTQYF
V gene: TRBV6-1; D gene: NA; J gene: TRBJ1-5; CDR3 length: 14; clone size: many; CDR3 DNA: TGTGCCAGCAGCGCTAGGAGGAGCAATCAGCCCCAGCATTTT; CDR3 protein: CASSARRSNQPQHF
V gene: TRBV2; D gene: TRBD1; J gene: TRBJ2-1; CDR3 length: 14; clone size: many; CDR3 DNA: TGTGCCAGCAGACGACAGGGCTCCTACAATGAGCAGTTCTTC; CDR3 protein: CASRRQGSYNEQFF
V gene: TRBV12-5; D gene: TRBD1; J gene: TRBJ2-7; CDR3 length: 13; clone size: NA; CDR3 DNA: TGTGCTAGTGGACCCGACAGGGTAGACGAGCAGTACTTC; CDR3 protein: CASGPDRVDEQYF
V gene: TRBV12-3/TRBV12-4; D gene: TRBD1; J gene: TRBJ2-7; CDR3 length: 14; clone size: NA; CDR3 DNA: TGTGCCAGCAGTCGGACAGGGGTTACCTACGAGCAGTACTTC; CDR3 protein: CASSRTGVTYEQYF
V gene: TRBV7-2; D gene: NA; J gene: TRBJ2-7; CDR3 length: 15; clone size: NA; CDR3 DNA: TGTGCCAGCAGCTCCGCAACATTTATCTCCTACGAGCAGTACTTC; CDR3 protein: CASSSATFISYEQYF
V gene: TRBV20-1; D gene: NA; J gene: TRBJ2-3; CDR3 length: 13; clone size: NA; CDR3 DNA: TGCAGTGCTAACCGGGGCCAGGGGGATACGCAGTATTTT; CDR3 protein: CSANRGQGDTQYF
V gene: TRBV25-1; D gene: TRBD1; J gene: TRBJ2-3; CDR3 length: 15; clone size: few; CDR3 DNA: TGTGCCAGCAGTGGGGGACAGTCAGGCACAGATACGCAGTATTTT; CDR3 protein: CASSGGQSGTDTQYF
V gene: TRBV18; D gene: NA; J gene: TRBJ2-5; CDR3 length: 14; clone size: few; CDR3 DNA: TGTGCCAGCTCGCGCGGTTTAAACCAAGAGACCCAGTACTTC; CDR3 protein: CASSRGLNQETQYF
V gene: TRBV15; D gene: TRBD1; J gene: TRBJ2-7; CDR3 length: 16; clone size: few; CDR3 DNA: TGTGCCACCAGCAGGGGACAGGCCCCAACGCCTTACGAGCAGTACTTC; CDR3 protein: CATSRGQAPTPYEQYF
V gene: TRBV6-1; D gene: TRBD1; J gene: TRBJ1-6; CDR3 length: 15; clone size: few; CDR3 DNA: TGTGCCAGCAGTCTGTCGAGACAGGGGGCTTCACCCCTCCACTTT; CDR3 protein: CASSLSRQGASPLHF
V gene: TRBV5-1; D gene: TRBD1; J gene: TRBJ2-7; CDR3 length: 13; clone size: many; CDR3 DNA: TGCGCCAGCAGACGGGACAGCTCCTACGAGCAGTACTTC; CDR3 protein: CASRRDSSYEQYF
V gene: TRBV12-3/TRBV12-4; D gene: TRBD1; J gene: TRBJ2-4; CDR3 length: 14; clone size: few; CDR3 DNA: TGTGCCAGCAGTACGGGACAGGGTAGAGACATTCAGTACTTC; CDR3 protein: CASSTGQGRDIQYF
V gene: TRBV5-4; D gene: NA; J gene: TRBJ2-2; CDR3 length: 14; clone size: NA; CDR3 DNA: TGTGCCAGCGAGGCGCAGGGAGGCCCCGGGGAGCTGTTTTTT; CDR3 protein: CASEAQGGPGELFF
V gene: TRBV29-1; D gene: NA; J gene: TRBJ2-1; CDR3 length: 15; clone size: NA; CDR3 DNA: TGCAGCGTTGTTGCTGGCTCCAGCTCCTACAATGAGCAGTTCTTC; CDR3 protein: CSVVAGSSSYNEQFF
V gene: TRBV4-1; D gene: NA; J gene: TRBJ1-4; CDR3 length: 13; clone size: few; CDR3 DNA: TGCGCCAGCAGCCAGGGAGTAGAGGAAAAACTGTTTTTT; CDR3 protein: CASSQGVEEKLFF
V gene: TRBV5-1; D gene: NA; J gene: TRBJ2-7; CDR3 length: 13; clone size: many; CDR3 DNA: TGTGCCAGCAGTTTGGGCAGCTCCTACGAGCAGTACTTC; CDR3 protein: CASSLGSSYEQYF
V gene: TRBV20-1; D gene: TRBD2; J gene: TRBJ2-1; CDR3 length: 14; clone size: many; CDR3 DNA: TGCAGTGCTAGTTCAGGACTAGTTGTGAATGAGCAGTTCTTC; CDR3 protein: CSASSGLVVNEQFF
V gene: TRBV27; D gene: NA; J gene: TRBJ2-7; CDR3 length: 16; clone size: few; CDR3 DNA: TGTGCCAGCAGTATCATTGGACTATCAAACCACCACGAGCAGTACTTC; CDR3 protein: CASSIIGLSNHHEQYF
V gene: TRBV4-1; D gene: NA; J gene: TRBJ1-3; CDR3 length: 15; clone size: few; CDR3 DNA: TGCGCCAGCAGCCAAGATGCAAACTCTGGAAACACCATATATTTT; CDR3 protein: CASSQDANSGNTIYF
V gene: TRBV28; D gene: TRBD1; J gene: TRBJ1-1; CDR3 length: 17; clone size: few; CDR3 DNA: TGTGCCAGCAGCCACCGTCAAAACAGGGGGATGAACACTGAAGCTTTCTTT; CDR3 protein: CASSHRQNRGMNTEAFF
V gene: TRBV2; D gene: NA; J gene: TRBJ2-5; CDR3 length: 15; clone size: NA; CDR3 DNA: TGTGCCAGCAGTGAAGAACGGAGGACTGGGGAGACCCAGTACTTC; CDR3 protein: CASSEERRTGETQYF
V gene: TRBV21-1; D gene: NA; J gene: TRBJ1-5; CDR3 length: 17; clone size: NA; CDR3 DNA: TGTGCCAGCAGCAAACTTTACATCGGAGCAAGCAATCAGCCCCAGCATTTT; CDR3 protein: CASSKLYIGASNQPQHF
V gene: TRBV7-2; D gene: TRBD2; J gene: TRBJ2-1; CDR3 length: 15; clone size: NA; CDR3 DNA: TGTGCCAGCAGCTACCAGCGGGGGGGCCACAATGAGCAGTTCTTC; CDR3 protein: CASSYQRGGHNEQFF
V gene: TRBV6-1; D gene: NA; J gene: TRBJ1-4; CDR3 length: 15; clone size: NA; CDR3 DNA: TGTGCCAGCAGTGAATTTGGGGCCTTTGGGGAAAAACTGTTTTTT; CDR3 protein: CASSEFGAFGEKLFF
V gene: TRBV19; D gene: NA; J gene: TRBJ1-1; CDR3 length: 9; clone size: few; CDR3 DNA: TGTGCCAGTATAGCTGAAGCTTTCTTT; CDR3 protein: CASIAEAFF
V gene: TRBV5-8; D gene: TRBD1; J gene: TRBJ1-2; CDR3 length: 17; clone size: NA; CDR3 DNA: TGTGCCAGCAGCGGTTGGGTTGGACAGGGGTGGCCTTATGGCTACACCTTC; CDR3 protein: CASSGWVGQGWPYGYTF
V gene: TRBV27; D gene: NA; J gene: TRBJ2-1; CDR3 length: 13; clone size: NA; CDR3 DNA: TGTGCCAGCAGTTTGTCCGAAGACAATGAGCAGTTCTTC; CDR3 protein: CASSLSEDNEQFF
V gene: TRBV6-2/TRBV6-3; D gene: NA; J gene: TRBJ2-7; CDR3 length: 15; clone size: few; CDR3 DNA: TGTGCCAGCAGTCTGCTGCGGGAAAGCTCCTACGAGCAGTACTTC; CDR3 protein: CASSLLRESSYEQYF
V gene: TRBV6-1; D gene: NA; J gene: TRBJ1-2; CDR3 length: 13; clone size: few; CDR3 DNA: TGTGCCAGCAGACCACAGACTAACTATGGCTACACCTTC; CDR3 protein: CASRPQTNYGYTF
V gene: TRBV18; D gene: NA; J gene: TRBJ1-2; CDR3 length: 13; clone size: NA; CDR3 DNA: TGTGCCAGCTCACCGCAAGGGGTCGGTGGCTACACCTTC; CDR3 protein: CASSPQGVGGYTF
V gene: TRBV5-1; D gene: NA; J gene: TRBJ2-3; CDR3 length: 17; clone size: NA; CDR3 DNA: TGCGCCAGCAGCTGGCCCGCGGGGTCTAGCGGCACAGATACGCAGTATTTT; CDR3 protein: CASSWPAGSSGTDTQYF
V gene: TRBV28; D gene: NA; J gene: TRBJ2-7; CDR3 length: 14; clone size: NA; CDR3 DNA: TGTGCCAGCAGTTTATTTGGGAGTTCCTACGAGCAGTACTTC; CDR3 protein: CASSLFGSSYEQYF
V gene: TRBV5-5; D gene: NA; J gene: TRBJ2-3; CDR3 length: 15; clone size: many; CDR3 DNA: TGTGCCAGCAGCTTGGTTCCTAGCTCCACAGATACGCAGTATTTT; CDR3 protein: CASSLVPSSTDTQYF
V gene: TRBV11-3; D gene: NA; J gene: TRBJ2-2; CDR3 length: 12; clone size: NA; CDR3 DNA: TGTGCCAGCAGCCCCTGGTCCGGGGAGCTTTTTTTT; CDR3 protein: CASSPWSGELFF
V gene: TRBV29-1; D gene: NA; J gene: TRBJ2-1; CDR3 length: 13; clone size: few; CDR3 DNA: TGCAGCGTTGAAAGGAGCTCCTACAATGAGCAGTTCTTC; CDR3 protein: CSVERSSYNEQFF
V gene: TRBV2; D gene: NA; J gene: TRBJ2-2; CDR3 length: 13; clone size: many; CDR3 DNA: TGTGCCAGCAGTGGGCAGATCACCGGGGAGCTGTTTTTT; CDR3 protein: CASSGQITGELFF
V gene: TRBV20-1; D gene: NA; J gene: TRBJ1-6; CDR3 length: 15; clone size: few; CDR3 DNA: TGCAGTGCTAGAGCAGAAGGATCCTATAATTCACCCCTCCACTTT; CDR3 protein: CSARAEGSYNSPLHF
V gene: TRBV10-3; D gene: TRBD2; J gene: TRBJ2-5; CDR3 length: 16; clone size: NA; CDR3 DNA: TGTGCCATCAGTGAAGGGCGGGAGGGCCCTCGGGAGACCCAGTACTTC; CDR3 protein: CAISEGREGPRETQYF
V gene: TRBV7-2; D gene: NA; J gene: TRBJ1-6; CDR3 length: 17; clone size: few; CDR3 DNA: TGTGCCAGCAGCTCAGTGGGGCGGAGCTCCTATAATTCACCCCTCCACTTT; CDR3 protein: CASSSVGRSSYNSPLHF
V gene: TRBV2; D gene: NA; J gene: TRBJ2-2; CDR3 length: 15; clone size: few; CDR3 DNA: TGTGCCAGCAGTGCGAGGACAGATAACACCGGGGAGCTGTTTTTT; CDR3 protein: CASSARTDNTGELFF
V gene: TRBV4-1; D gene: TRBD1; J gene: TRBJ2-5; CDR3 length: 16; clone size: NA; CDR3 DNA: TGCGCCAGCAGCCAAGGTGACAGGGGGCGCTTGGAGACCCAGTACTTC; CDR3 protein: CASSQGDRGRLETQYF
V gene: TRBV12-3/TRBV12-4; D gene: TRBD2; J gene: TRBJ2-1; CDR3 length: 15; clone size: many; CDR3 DNA: TGTGCCAGCAGGCCCGGGCTAGCGGGCTACAATGAGCAGTTCTTC; CDR3 protein: CASRPGLAGYNEQFF
V gene: TRBV29-1; D gene: NA; J gene: TRBJ1-1; CDR3 length: 14; clone size: many; CDR3 DNA: TGCAGCGTTGCCCGGGAAGGGGGGAACACTGAAGCTTTCTTT; CDR3 protein: CSVAREGGNTEAFF
V gene: TRBV20-1; D gene: TRBD1; J gene: TRBJ2-7; CDR3 length: 16; clone size: NA; CDR3 DNA: TGCAGTGCTAGAGGGGCGTTGGACAGGGGGTACTACGAGCAGTACTTC; CDR3 protein: CSARGALDRGYYEQYF
V gene: TRBV5-1; D gene: NA; J gene: TRBJ1-2; CDR3 length: 15; clone size: many; CDR3 DNA: TGCGCCAGCAGCTCAGGACAGATCGAAGGCTATGGCTACACCTTC; CDR3 protein: CASSSGQIEGYGYTF
V gene: TRBV2; D gene: TRBD2; J gene: TRBJ2-3; CDR3 length: 14; clone size: few; CDR3 DNA: TGTGCCAGCAGTAAAGCGGGGGGGCCTGATACGCAGTATTTT; CDR3 protein: CASSKAGGPDTQYF
V gene: TRBV5-5; D gene: NA; J gene: TRBJ2-4; CDR3 length: 14; clone size: few; CDR3 DNA: TGTGCCAGCAACCCTGGGATAGCCAAAAACATTCAGTACTTC; CDR3 protein: CASNPGIAKNIQYF
V gene: TRBV20-1; D gene: TRBD2; J gene: TRBJ2-1; CDR3 length: 15; clone size: few; CDR3 DNA: TGCAGTGGGAGTAGCGGGGCCTACTCCTACAATGAGCAGTTCTTC; CDR3 protein: CSGSSGAYSYNEQFF
V gene: TRBV20-1; D gene: NA; J gene: TRBJ1-1; CDR3 length: 12; clone size: many; CDR3 DNA: TGCAGTGCTGAAGGACAGCGAAGTGAAGCTTTCTTT; CDR3 protein: CSAEGQRSEAFF
V gene: TRBV18; D gene: TRBD1; J gene: TRBJ2-7; CDR3 length: 18; clone size: few; CDR3 DNA: TGTGCCAGCTCACCCTATAATCCGACAGGGACCCTGAAGGGCGAGCAGTACTTC; CDR3 protein: CASSPYNPTGTLKGEQYF
V gene: TRBV27; D gene: TRBD2; J gene: TRBJ2-1; CDR3 length: 14; clone size: few; CDR3 DNA: TGTGCCAGCACTGGAACTAGCGGGAGAAATGAGCAGTTCTTC; CDR3 protein: CASTGTSGRNEQFF